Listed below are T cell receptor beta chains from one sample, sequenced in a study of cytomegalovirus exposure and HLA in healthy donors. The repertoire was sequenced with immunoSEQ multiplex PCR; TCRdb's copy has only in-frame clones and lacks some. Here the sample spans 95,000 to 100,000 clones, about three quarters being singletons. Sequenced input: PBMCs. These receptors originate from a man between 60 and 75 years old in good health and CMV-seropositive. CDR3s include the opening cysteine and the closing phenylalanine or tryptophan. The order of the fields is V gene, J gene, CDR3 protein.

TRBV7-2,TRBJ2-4,CASSLGGAAKNIQYF
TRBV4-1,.,CASSRGGGYEQYF
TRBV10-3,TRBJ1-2,CAISEQDRADYGYTF
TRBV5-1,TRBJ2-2,CASSPGTSGTYTGELFF
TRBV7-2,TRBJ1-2,CASSLWRGPNYGYTF
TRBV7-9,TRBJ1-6,CASSFGDFTSPLHF
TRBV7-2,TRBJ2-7,CASSLKQGLSYEQYF
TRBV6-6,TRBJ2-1,CASSYGLAFNEQFF
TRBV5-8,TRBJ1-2,CASSSLVRGVGKNTF
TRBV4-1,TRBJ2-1,CASSHRGGNEQFF
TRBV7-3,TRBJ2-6,CASSPTGVGANVLTF
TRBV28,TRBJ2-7,CASSGQGGEQYF
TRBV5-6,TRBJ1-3,CASSRQGALERSSYF
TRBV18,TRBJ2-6,CASSPGGSGANVLTF
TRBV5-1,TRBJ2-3,CASSLEWGRDGDTQYF
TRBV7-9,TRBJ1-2,CASSLETGLGYTF
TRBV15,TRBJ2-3,CATSWTSGAPDTDTQYF
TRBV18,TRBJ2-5,CASSPPASAGETQYF